These T cell receptor beta chains were read from a single sample in a study of T cell responses to AZD1222 COVID-19 vaccine. Clones were sequenced by immunoSEQ multiplex PCR, and TCRdb holds only the in-frame ones, with some missing. The sample lists some 200,000 clones, 85% to 90% occurring once. The sample in question was peripheral blood, obtained on day 0 of AZD1222 vaccination. The receptors here all came from an adult in good health. The CDR3 runs from the conserved cysteine through the conserved F or W. A D gene is named only where the DNA matches it firmly. Clone size is given for some rows only: seen once, a few or many times, or a class if the clone is expanded.

.	TRBV7-7	.	TRBJ2-5	TGTGCTAGCAGCTTAGAACGTGGAGAGACCCAGTACTTC	CASSLERGETQYF
.	TRBV27	TRBD2	TRBJ2-1	TGTGCCAGCACGGCTAGCGGTAGCTCCTACAATGAGCAGTTCTTC	CASTASGSSYNEQFF
.	TRBV10-3	.	TRBJ1-2	TGTGCCATCAGTAACGACAGGACTCCTAACTATGGCTACACCTTC	CAISNDRTPNYGYTF
.	TRBV18	.	TRBJ1-5	TGTGCCAGCTCACCAATAGCAGACTACAATCAGCCCCAGCATTTT	CASSPIADYNQPQHF
.	TRBV6-5	TRBD2	TRBJ2-5	TGTGCCAGCAGTTCCTCGGGGGGTCGGGAGACCCAGTACTTC	CASSSSGGRETQYF
.	TRBV6-6	.	TRBJ1-6	TGTGCCAGCAGTTCCCCGGGACACCTGAGTCTCCCCCTCCACTTT	CASSSPGHLSLPLHF
.	TRBV28	TRBD1	TRBJ2-7	TGTGCCAGCAGTTTACCCCGCCGGTGGACAGGGAGAGGCTACGAGCAGTACTTC	CASSLPRRWTGRGYEQYF
once	TRBV9	.	TRBJ2-2	TGTGCCAGCAGCGTAGTTGGGGTAGGCACCGGGGAGCTGTTTTTT	CASSVVGVGTGELFF
.	TRBV7-9	TRBD1	TRBJ1-5	TGTGCCAGCAGCTTAGTGTCCAGGGGGCTTCGAGTATATCGGCCCCAGCATTTT	CASSLVSRGLRVYRPQHF
.	TRBV6-5	.	TRBJ2-7	TGTGCCAGCAGCCACCGGACAAAACTCCACGAGCAGTACTTC	CASSHRTKLHEQYF
.	TRBV5-1	TRBD1	TRBJ1-5	TGCGCCAGCAGCTTGGAGGGACAGAATCAGCCCCAGCATTTT	CASSLEGQNQPQHF
once	TRBV12-3/TRBV12-4	.	TRBJ1-4	TGTGCCAGCAGTCAGGGTATGGGGGAAAAACTGTTTTTT	CASSQGMGEKLFF
.	TRBV18	.	TRBJ1-4	TGTGCCAGCTCACCAGCCAGGAACGAAAAACTGTTTTTT	CASSPARNEKLFF
.	TRBV28	.	TRBJ1-2	TGTGCCAGCAGCCGACAGGAGAACTATGGCTACACCTTC	CASSRQENYGYTF
.	TRBV7-2	.	TRBJ1-5	TGTGCCAGCAGCCTCACCCAGGTCAGCTATGGCAATCAGCCCCAGCATTTT	CASSLTQVSYGNQPQHF
.	TRBV6-4	TRBD1	TRBJ2-3	TGTGCCAGCAGTTTACGGGACAGGAGCACAGATACGCAGTATTTT	CASSLRDRSTDTQYF
few	TRBV30	.	TRBJ2-1	TGTGCCTTGATCCGGGACCTTTGGAATGAGCAGTTCTTC	CALIRDLWNEQFF
.	TRBV6-5	TRBD1	TRBJ1-2	TGTGCCAGCACCCAGGGACAGCACCTTAACTATGGCTACACCTTC	CASTQGQHLNYGYTF
.	TRBV7-2	TRBD2	TRBJ2-7	TGTGCCAGCAGCTTAGAGCGGGATACCTACGAGCAGTACTTC	CASSLERDTYEQYF
.	TRBV7-2	.	TRBJ1-2	TGTGCCAGCAGTCCCACCCGGACAGCTTACTTAGGCTACACCTTC	CASSPTRTAYLGYTF
.	TRBV25-1	.	TRBJ2-3	TGTGCCAGCAGTGGCAGTAGCGGTTACACAGATACGCAGTATTTT	CASSGSSGYTDTQYF
.	TRBV19	TRBD1	TRBJ1-2	TGTGCCAGTAGACAGGGGGATGGCTACACCTTC	CASRQGDGYTF
few	TRBV30	TRBD1	TRBJ1-4	TGTGCCTGGAGTGTTCTGGGACAGGGTGAAAAACTGTTTTTT	CAWSVLGQGEKLFF
.	TRBV28	.	TRBJ1-5	TGTGCCAGCAGCCCCTTATGGCAGGCCTGCACCCGTAGCAATCAGCCCCAGCATTTT	CASSPLWQACTRSNQPQHF
.	TRBV18	TRBD1	TRBJ1-1	TGTGCCAGCTCACCACTGATAGGACAGGGTTCGAACACTGAAGCTTTCTTT	CASSPLIGQGSNTEAFF
.	TRBV6-4	TRBD1	TRBJ1-5	TGTGCCAGCAGTAGTGAAGGGGGCCAGCCCCAGCATTTT	CASSSEGGQPQHF
.	TRBV5-4	.	TRBJ2-1	TGTGCCAGCAGCCAGCAGAGGGGCAGATACAATGAGCAGTTCTTC	CASSQQRGRYNEQFF
.	TRBV5-1	.	TRBJ2-2	TGCGCCAGCAGCTCCGGGACACAATACACCGGGGAGCTGTTTTTT	CASSSGTQYTGELFF
once	TRBV19	.	TRBJ1-3	TGTGCCAGCAATACTACCACTGGAGTTAGCTCTGGAAACACCATATATTTT	CASNTTTGVSSGNTIYF
.	TRBV6-6	.	TRBJ1-5	TGTGCCAGCAGTCCCATAGGGCCCCAGCATTTT	CASSPIGPQHF
.	TRBV20-1	TRBD1	TRBJ1-6	TGCAGTGCTAGTCTTGCGGGACAGGGGAATTCACCCCTCCACTTT	CSASLAGQGNSPLHF
.	TRBV19	TRBD2	TRBJ2-4	TGTGCCAGTAGTATACCGTCCCCGACTAGCGGATTAGCCAAAAACATTCAGTACTTC	CASSIPSPTSGLAKNIQYF
once	TRBV6-5	.	TRBJ2-7	TGTGCCAGCAGCGGTAGAACCGAGCAGTACTTC	CASSGRTEQYF
.	TRBV30	TRBD1	TRBJ1-5	TGTGCCTGGAGTGTAGGAGGGGGCCAACAGCCCCAGCATTTT	CAWSVGGGQQPQHF